The 27 T cell receptor beta chains below come from one sample, sequenced in a study of blood T cell repertoires in COVID-19. Libraries were prepared by immunoSEQ multiplex PCR; TCRdb keeps only in-frame clonotypes and omits some of them. Here the sample spans 240,000 or so clones, roughly 90% being singletons. Sequencing input: peripheral blood. These receptors were taken from a woman between 25 and 40 years old with acute or convalescent COVID-19.

The CDR3 DNA sequence: TGTGCCAGCTCACCAAGTATGAGCGAGACCCAGTACTTC. It specifies CASSPSMSETQYF. The chain links TRBV18 to TRBJ2-5; D remains ambiguous. Trimming took 2 bases from V and 5 from J, leaving 9 bases between them. CDR3 length: 13 amino acids. Germline V gene sequence: CDR1 KGHSH, CDR2 LQKENI.

This chain links TRBV12-2 with TRBJ2-7; TRBD2, the table's D call, was not compared with the DNA. TRBV12-2 is classified as a pseudogene. CDR3 length: 15 amino acids. CDR3 in amino acids: CASRLTEPGGYEQYF. The CDR3 DNA reads as TGTGCAAGTCGCTTAACGGAACCCGGAGGCTACGAGCAGTACTTC.

DNA of the CDR3: TGTGCCAGCAGCCCCGGACAGTTTAACTATGGCTACACCTTC. Translating gives CASSPGQFNYGYTF. The V call is TRBV27, the J call TRBJ1-2; D possibly corresponds to TRBD1 (6 bases). From germline, CDR1 is MNHEY and CDR2 SMNVEV (reference sequence). The V end lost 6 bases, the J end lost 1 base, and 12 bases lay between the germline ends. This CDR3 is built from 14 residues.

This chain uses TRBV29-1 with TRBJ2-3, with TRBD2 matching over 11 bases. Trimming cost V 4 bases and J 4 bases; bases outside gene matches: 13. Germline V gene data show CDR1 as SQVTM and CDR2 as ANQGSEA. This CDR3 is built from 17 residues. The CDR3 reads CSVGPPTSGSKSDTQYF. Written as DNA, the CDR3 is TGCAGCGTTGGCCCCCCTACTAGCGGGAGTAAGTCAGATACGCAGTATTTT.

Regarding this clone: Other DNA sequences of this sample code for an identical CDR3. This chain links TRBV29-1 with TRBJ1-5; possibly TRBD1 for D (5 bases). The CDR3 totals 13 residues. V gave up 1 base and J gave up 4 bases, with 8 bases separating them. The V gene's germline CDR1 is SQVTM and CDR2 ANQGSEA. The CDR3 DNA follows: TGCAGCGTTGAAGTGGGGGGTAATCAGCCCCAGCATTTT. This gives the protein CSVEVGGNQPQHF.

The rearrangement links TRBV28 to TRBJ1-6; 7 bases map to TRBD1. The CDR3 extends over 13 amino acids. The ends lost 3 bases at V and 8 bases at J; junction bases unmatched: 1. Germline V gene lookup returns CDR1 MDHEN and CDR2 SYDVKM. The CDR3 DNA is TGTGCCAGCAGTTTTCAGGGGGATTCACCCCTCCACTTT. This translates into CASSFQGDSPLHF.

The V and J genes are TRBV5-5 and TRBJ1-5; 7 bases map to TRBD1. After removal of 0 bases from V and 4 bases from J, the junction contained 4 bases not matched to a gene. The CDR3 is made up of 15 amino acids. Germline-derived CDR1 and CDR2 are SGHKS and YYEKEE (reference sequence). CDR3 in amino acids: CASSLDGTVNQPQHF. Here the CDR3 DNA reads TGTGCCAGCAGCTTGGACGGGACAGTTAATCAGCCCCAGCATTTT.

The chain joins TRBV27 to TRBJ2-1; tentative D call: TRBD1 (5 bases). Germline loops: CDR1 MNHEY, CDR2 SMNVEV (reference sequence). V was pared by 5 bases and J by 3 bases, with 8 bases between. CDR3 length: 13 amino acids. The CDR3 loop reads CASSGQIYNEQFF. The CDR3 DNA sequence: TGTGCCAGCAGTGGACAAATCTACAATGAGCAGTTCTTC.

The V gene is TRBV19, the J gene TRBJ1-5; a weak D match, TRBD1 (5 bases). V lost 4 bases and J 6 bases, leaving 10 bases between the germline ends. The CDR3 has 13 amino acids. CDR1 and CDR2 (germline): LNHDA, SQIVND (reference sequence). CDR3 loop: CASSSQGFQPQHF. The DNA for the CDR3 is TGTGCCAGTAGTAGTCAGGGTTTTCAGCCCCAGCATTTT.

The V gene is TRBV27, the J gene TRBJ1-3; D remains ambiguous. Trimming shortened V by 2 bases and J by 2 bases, and 7 bases separated the two germline ends. The germline V gene encodes CDR1 MNHEY and CDR2 SMNVEV (reference sequence). CDR3 length equals 14 residues. The CDR3 spells CASSLGSPGNTIYF. The CDR3 DNA sequence: TGTGCCAGCAGTTTAGGTAGCCCTGGAAACACCATATATTTT.

In the case of this clone: One junction end disagrees with the germline gene, perhaps due to a read error. This chain connects TRBV27 to TRBJ1-4; TRBD1 might be the D (5 bases). CDR1 MNHEY and CDR2 SMNVEV come from the germline V gene (reference sequence). CDR3 size: 14 residues. As DNA, the CDR3 is TGTGCCAGCAGCTTATGGCCCCCAGGGGAAAAACTGTTTTTT. It specifies CASSLWPPGEKLFF.

J is TRBJ2-7 and V is TRBV15; TRBD1 agrees at 12 bases. In germline, CDR1 is LNHNV, CDR2 YYDKDF (reference sequence). This CDR3 is built from 17 residues. With V trimmed by 1 base and J by 2 bases, 6 bases remained unmatched. This chain's CDR3 is CATSRVTGTGGAYEQYF. The CDR3 nucleotides are TGTGCCACCAGCAGAGTCACCGGGACAGGGGGCGCCTACGAGCAGTACTTC.

This chain uses TRBV2 with TRBJ2-7, with D hard to call. The CDR3 is 11 amino acids. Germline V CDR1 and CDR2: SNHLY, FYNNEI. V was clipped by 6 bases and J by 2 bases, with 5 bases between them. CDR3 nucleotide sequence: TGTGCCAGCAGAGCTACCTACGAGCAGTACTTC. Encoded protein: CASRATYEQYF.

This chain connects TRBV2 to TRBJ2-1, with TRBD1 identical over 11 bases. There are 15 residues in the CDR3. CDR1 and CDR2 from the germline V gene are SNHLY and FYNNEI. V lost 7 bases, J lost 7 bases, and 9 bases stayed unmatched. In DNA form, the CDR3 reads TGTGCCAGCACCCCCGGGACAGGGGGTCGGAATGAGCAGTTCTTC. Its protein is CASTPGTGGRNEQFF.

The V gene is TRBV4-1, the J gene TRBJ2-7; D is unresolved. Trimming shortened V by 1 base and J by 2 bases, and 6 bases separated the two germline ends. CDR1 MGHRA and CDR2 YSYEKL come from the germline V gene. This CDR3 region has 13 residues. In nucleotides, the CDR3 is TGCGCCAGCAGCCAAGTTAACACCTACGAGCAGTACTTC. Its translation: CASSQVNTYEQYF.

The chain uses TRBV3-1 (or the pseudogene TRBV3-2) and TRBJ1-2; D might be TRBD1 (5 bases). CDR1 and CDR2 from the germline V gene are LGHDT and YNNKEL (reference sequence). V lost 1 base and J 0 bases, leaving 9 bases between the germline ends. The CDR3 length is 15 residues. This CDR3 reads CASSQGQGANYGYTF. The CDR3, as DNA: TGTGCCAGCAGCCAAGGGCAGGGCGCTAACTATGGCTACACCTTC.

This chain links TRBV3-1 (or the pseudogene TRBV3-2) with TRBJ1-2, with a tentative D call TRBD1 (5 bases). Germline V gives CDR1 LGHDT, CDR2 YNNKEL (reference sequence). V lost 1 base and J lost 7, with 19 bases in between. The CDR3 sequence is 16 residues long. This chain's CDR3 is CASSQVSLAGRSGYTF. In nucleotides, the CDR3 is TGTGCCAGCAGCCAAGTGTCTCTGGCAGGGCGTTCTGGCTACACCTTC.

This sequence joins TRBV24-1 and TRBJ2-6, with 8 bases matching TRBD1. V dropped 6 bases and J dropped 4; count of bases not matched to a gene: 7. The V gene's germline CDR1 is KGHDR and CDR2 SFDVKD. This CDR3 comprises 16 residues. CDR3 residues: CATSLGQVTGANVLTF. The CDR3 DNA sequence: TGTGCCACCAGTTTGGGACAGGTGACGGGGGCCAACGTCCTGACTTTC.

The J gene is TRBJ1-4, the V gene TRBV5-1; no definite D call. This CDR3 has 13 amino acids. From germline, CDR1 is SGHRS and CDR2 YFSETQ. The V end lost 9 bases, the J end lost 8 bases, and 17 bases lay between the germline ends. The CDR3 spells CATSELRGEKLFF. The CDR3 DNA is TGCGCCACCTCAGAGTTACGAGGAGAAAAACTGTTTTTT.

This rearrangement joins TRBV2 to TRBJ1-3; D might be TRBD1 (5 bases). CDR3 size: 15 residues. Germline lookup yields CDR1 SNHLY and CDR2 FYNNEI. Deletions cut 7 bases from V and 6 bases from J, with 19 bases between. The CDR3 DNA follows: TGTGCCAGCATTCAGGGCTCTTCTTCTTCAAACACCATATATTTT. It yields the protein CASIQGSSSSNTIYF.

This clone was seen only once. Written as DNA, the CDR3 is TGTGCCAGCAGTTTATTTAGCATCAATCAGCCCCAGCATTTT. This codes for CASSLFSINQPQHF. The J gene is TRBJ1-5, the V gene TRBV28; D uncertain. CDR1 MDHEN and CDR2 SYDVKM come from the germline V gene. Between the trimmed V and J ends, which lost 1 base and 3 bases, there was a span of 7 bases. The CDR3 covers 14 residues.

The rearrangement links TRBV27 to TRBJ1-2, with D tentatively TRBD1 (6 bases). Germline V gene lookup returns CDR1 MNHEY and CDR2 SMNVEV (reference sequence). Trimming shortened V by 6 bases and J by 4 bases, and 15 bases separated the two germline ends. The CDR3 extends over 14 amino acids. DNA for the CDR3: TGTGCCAGCAGAAGACAGGCGGACGTCTATGGCTACACCTTC. Encoded protein: CASRRQADVYGYTF.

Details on this clone: Mismatch with germline at one junction end may stem from a read error. V and J are TRBV12-5 and TRBJ2-6; 10 bases align to TRBD1. Germline CDR1 is LGHNT and CDR2 is FRNRAP. The CDR3 is made up of 23 amino acids. The CDR3 sequence: CASGLVLIPLLGQGLPGANVPTF. For the CDR3, the DNA is TGTGCTAGTGGTTTGGTACTCATACCCCTTTTGGGACAGGGGCTCCCTGGGGCCAACGTCCCGACTTTC.

This clone was detected a few times. The genes are TRBV7-2 and TRBJ2-2; D not certain. Germline V CDR1 and CDR2: SGHTA, FQGNSA. The V end was cut by 4 bases, the J end by 6 bases, with 15 bases between. This CDR3 spans 15 amino acids. DNA for the CDR3: TGTGCCAGCAGCTCCGAACCTTACAATTCCGGGGAGCTGTTTTTT. The encoded protein is CASSSEPYNSGELFF.

The chain carries TRBV29-1 and TRBJ2-7, with TRBD1 matching 8 bases. The CDR3 has 13 amino acids. V dropped 6 bases and J dropped 4; count of bases not matched to a gene: 8. The germline gives CDR1 SQVTM, CDR2 ANQGSEA. The CDR3 region is CSVNRGRSYEQYF. In DNA form, the CDR3 reads TGCAGCGTCAACAGGGGGAGATCTTACGAGCAGTACTTC.

The chain couples TRBV10-3 to TRBJ2-7, with D tentatively TRBD1 (6 bases). CDR3 length: 14 amino acids. Trimming stripped 4 bases from V and 2 bases from J, with 12 bases between. Germline lookup yields CDR1 ENHRY and CDR2 SYGVKD. The DNA of the CDR3 is TGTGCCATCAGTGGACAGGCGGGCCCCTACGAGCAGTACTTC. The encoded protein is CAISGQAGPYEQYF.

Written as DNA, the CDR3 is TGTGCCAGCAGCTTAGAGTCCCTAGGTTTCGATGAGCAGTTCTTC. It specifies CASSLESLGFDEQFF. V and J are TRBV7-2 and TRBJ2-1; D not certain. Trimming removed 1 base at V and 8 bases at J, with 15 bases between. Per germline, CDR1 SGHTA and CDR2 FQGNSA. This CDR3 comprises 15 residues.